This is a list of T cell receptor beta chains from one sample in a study of OX40 agonist ivuxolimab in advanced cancers. Here immunoSEQ multiplex PCR was the method, and the copy in TCRdb shows in-frame clones only, minus some. Of about 82,000 clones in the sample, approximately 87% were seen once. The material was CD4+ or CD8+ T cells sorted from blood, obtained in a trial of the OX40 agonist ivuxolimab. These receptor sequences come from an adult with an advanced solid tumor such as melanoma, head and neck, liver or kidney cancer. Each CDR3 is given with its conserved first and last residue. D genes are given only for firm matches. The size of a clone is reported for some rows only, either as once, few or many, or as a class for expanded clones.

>TRBJ2-2|TRBV11-2|NA|NA
CASRLDYTGELFF
TGTGCCAGCAGGCTGGATTACACCGGGGAGCTGTTTTTT
>TRBJ2-1|TRBV7-2|NA|TRBD1
CASSLVQGFNNEQFF
TGTGCCAGCAGCTTAGTACAGGGGTTCAACAATGAGCAGTTCTTC
>TRBJ2-7|TRBV7-9|NA|NA
CASSLDLGDSYEQYF
TGTGCCAGCAGCTTAGATCTGGGAGACTCCTACGAGCAGTACTTC
>TRBJ2-7|TRBV7-2|NA|NA
CASSFTAGEQYF
TGTGCCAGCAGCTTCACAGCGGGCGAGCAGTACTTC
>TRBJ1-1|TRBV27|NA|NA
CASRRFRQVQEGTEAFF
TGTGCCAGCCGCCGTTTCCGGCAGGTCCAGGAAGGCACTGAAGCTTTCTTT
>TRBJ2-5|TRBV7-3|NA|NA
CASSSSHTETQYF
TGTGCCAGCAGCTCCTCCCATACGGAGACCCAGTACTTC
>TRBJ1-2|TRBV6-5|NA|NA
CASSYDQGNGYTF
TGTGCCAGCAGTTACGACCAGGGCAATGGCTACACCTTC
>TRBJ1-1|TRBV20-1|NA|NA
CSAEGETEAFF
TGCAGTGCCGAAGGAGAGACTGAAGCTTTCTTT
>TRBJ1-2|TRBV14|few|NA
CASSLGYGYGYTF
TGTGCCAGCAGCCTAGGGTACGGATATGGCTACACCTTC
>TRBJ1-2|TRBV30|NA|NA
CAGEHNGYTF
TGTGCCGGGGAACATAATGGCTACACCTTC
>TRBJ2-7|TRBV6-6|NA|NA
CASRPQGRSYEQYF
TGTGCCAGCAGGCCACAGGGTCGGTCCTACGAGCAGTACTTC